The rows below give T cell receptor beta chains drawn from one sample of a study of monozygotic twins with inflammatory bowel disease. TCRdb reprocessed the 5' RACE reads, with one entry per CDR3 protein and no DNA. This sample's clone table lists about 330,000 distinct CDR3 sequences. The specimen was blood. The source of these receptors is a human donor with ulcerative colitis or Crohn's disease, or a healthy co-twin of an affected twin (not recorded which). The CDR3 runs from the conserved cysteine through the conserved F or W.

TRBJ1-3	TRBV6-5	16	CASSYSPEGFGNTIYF
TRBJ1-5	TRBV28	15	CASSTYYRGSQPQHF
TRBJ1-6	TRBV6-2/TRBV6-3	13	CASSGQGNSPLHF
TRBJ1-4	TRBV27	14	CASSLSRGNEKLFF
TRBJ2-2	TRBV20-1	14	CSARRQASGGELFF
TRBJ2-5	TRBV5-1	12	CASSLAFETQYF
TRBJ1-6	TRBV7-9	13	CASSSEGRSPLHF
TRBJ1-5	TRBV20-1	13	CSASEGQGKPQHF
TRBJ2-1	TRBV18	15	CASSPRETGDNEQFF
TRBJ2-2	TRBV4-1	15	CASSPGDTDTGELFF
TRBJ2-6	TRBV28	14	CASSFRTGGHVLTF
TRBJ1-5	TRBV20-1	15	CSARVAGSSGQPQHF
TRBJ2-1	TRBV7-9	15	CASSLASSLRDEQFF
TRBJ2-1	TRBV7-2	14	CASSYPITGRGQFF
TRBJ2-7	TRBV5-6	11	CASSLGQDNSF
TRBJ2-1	TRBV28	13	CASSFGGLNEQLF
TRBJ1-1	TRBV14	13	CASSQSSRTEAFF
TRBJ1-6	TRBV20-1	13	CSARSDYSSPLHF
TRBJ2-5	TRBV20-1	13	CSAPGRNQETQYF
TRBJ2-2	TRBV19	12	CASRTGYRELFF
TRBJ1-6	TRBV7-9	15	CASSLEVEYNSPLHF
TRBJ2-3	TRBV5-1	14	CAGSLEMGADTQYF
TRBJ1-4	TRBV6-1	16	CASRRTPGQVNEKLFF
TRBJ1-1	TRBV5-4	16	CASSETGGGVGTEAFF
TRBJ2-7	TRBV20-1	12	CRSIGGAYEQYF
TRBJ2-2	TRBV28	11	CASEDTGELFF